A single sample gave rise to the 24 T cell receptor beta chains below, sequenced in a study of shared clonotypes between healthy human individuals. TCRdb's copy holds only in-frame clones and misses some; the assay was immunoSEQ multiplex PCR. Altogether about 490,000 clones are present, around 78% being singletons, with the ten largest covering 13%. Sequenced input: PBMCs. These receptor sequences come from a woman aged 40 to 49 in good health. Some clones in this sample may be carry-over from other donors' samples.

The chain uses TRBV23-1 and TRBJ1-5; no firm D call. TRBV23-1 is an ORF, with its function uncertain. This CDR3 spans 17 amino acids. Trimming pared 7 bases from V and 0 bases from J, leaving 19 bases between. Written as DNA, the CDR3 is TGCGCCAGCACCCCACGTGGTCTGGACTATAGCAATCAGCCCCAGCATTTT. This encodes CASTPRGLDYSNQPQHF.

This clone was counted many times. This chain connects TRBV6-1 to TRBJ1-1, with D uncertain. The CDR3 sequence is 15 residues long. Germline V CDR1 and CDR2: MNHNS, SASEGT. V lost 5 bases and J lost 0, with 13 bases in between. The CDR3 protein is CASSPYRALNTEAFF. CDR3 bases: TGTGCCAGCAGTCCCTACAGAGCTCTGAACACTGAAGCTTTCTTT.

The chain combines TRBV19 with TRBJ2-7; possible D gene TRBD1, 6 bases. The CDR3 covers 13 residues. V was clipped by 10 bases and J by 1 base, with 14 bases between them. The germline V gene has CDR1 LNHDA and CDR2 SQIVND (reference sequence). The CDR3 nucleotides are TGTGCCACATCACCGGGACAATCCTACGAGCAGTACTTC. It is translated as CATSPGQSYEQYF.

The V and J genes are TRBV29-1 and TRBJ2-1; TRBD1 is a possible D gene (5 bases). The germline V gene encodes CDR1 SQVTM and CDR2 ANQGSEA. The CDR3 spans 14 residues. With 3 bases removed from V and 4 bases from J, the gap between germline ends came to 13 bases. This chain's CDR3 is CSVDRSKGYNEQFF. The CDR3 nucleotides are TGCAGCGTTGATCGGTCGAAGGGGTACAATGAGCAGTTCTTC.

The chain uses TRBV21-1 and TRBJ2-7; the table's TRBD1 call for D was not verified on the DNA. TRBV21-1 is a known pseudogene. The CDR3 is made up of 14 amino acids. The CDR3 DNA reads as TGTGCCAGCAGCAAAGCGGACCCCAGGGGGGAGCAGTACTTC. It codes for CASSKADPRGEQYF.

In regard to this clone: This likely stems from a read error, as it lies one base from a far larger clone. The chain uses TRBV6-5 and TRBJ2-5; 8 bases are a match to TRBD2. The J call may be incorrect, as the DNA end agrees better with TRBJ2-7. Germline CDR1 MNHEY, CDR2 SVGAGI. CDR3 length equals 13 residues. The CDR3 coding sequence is TGTGCCAGCAGCCTTGCGGGGGGCTACGAGCAGTACTTC. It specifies CASSLAGGYEQYF.

Here the CDR3 reads CASSVRTHRDEQFF. CDR3 DNA sequence: TGCGCCAGCAGTGTCCGGACTCACAGGGATGAGCAGTTCTTC. This rearrangement joins TRBV10-2 to TRBJ2-1, with D possibly being TRBD1 (6 bases). Germline V CDR1 and CDR2: WSHSY, SAAADI. This CDR3 has 14 amino acids. Trimming pared 4 bases from V and 8 bases from J, leaving 15 bases between.

The DNA of the CDR3 is TGTGCCAGCAGCTCCTATACGAGGGAGACCCAGTACTTC. This sequence encodes CASSSYTRETQYF. The V gene is TRBV11-2, the J gene TRBJ2-5; D is ambiguous. This CDR3 has 13 residues. V was pared by 4 bases and J by 5 bases, with 11 bases between. Looked up from germline, CDR1 is SGHAT and CDR2 is FQNNGV.

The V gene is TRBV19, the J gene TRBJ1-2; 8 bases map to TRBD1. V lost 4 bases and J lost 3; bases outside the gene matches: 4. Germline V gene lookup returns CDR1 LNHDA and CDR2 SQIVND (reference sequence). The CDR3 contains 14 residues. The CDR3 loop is CASSREDRDYGYTF. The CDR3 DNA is TGTGCCAGTAGTAGAGAGGACAGGGACTATGGCTACACCTTC.

This CDR3 is CASTAGNTEAFF. Written as DNA, the CDR3 is TGCGCCAGCACGGCTGGCAACACTGAAGCTTTCTTT. This rearrangement joins TRBV5-1 to TRBJ1-1; D uncertain. Germline CDR1 SGHRS, CDR2 YFSETQ. Trimming stripped 6 bases from V and 2 bases from J, with 8 bases between. The CDR3 extends over 12 amino acids.

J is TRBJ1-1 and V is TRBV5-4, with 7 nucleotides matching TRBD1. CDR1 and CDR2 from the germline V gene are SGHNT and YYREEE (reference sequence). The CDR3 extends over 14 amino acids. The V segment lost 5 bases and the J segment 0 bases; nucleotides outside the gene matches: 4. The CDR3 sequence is CASRGTAMNTEAFF. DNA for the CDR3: TGTGCCAGCAGGGGGACAGCCATGAACACTGAAGCTTTCTTT. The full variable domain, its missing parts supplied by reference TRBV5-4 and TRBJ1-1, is ETGVTQSPTHLIKTRGQQVTLRCSSQSGHNTVSWYQQALGQGPQFIFQYYREEENGRGNFPPRFSGLQFPNYSSELNVNALELDDSALYLCASRGTAMNTEAFFGQGTRLTVV.

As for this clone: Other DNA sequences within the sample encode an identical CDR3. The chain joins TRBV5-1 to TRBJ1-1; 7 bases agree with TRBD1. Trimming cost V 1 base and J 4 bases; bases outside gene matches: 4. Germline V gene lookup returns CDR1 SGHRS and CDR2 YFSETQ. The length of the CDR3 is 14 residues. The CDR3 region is CASSLQGGGTEAFF. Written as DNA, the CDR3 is TGCGCCAGCAGCTTGCAGGGGGGTGGCACTGAAGCTTTCTTT.

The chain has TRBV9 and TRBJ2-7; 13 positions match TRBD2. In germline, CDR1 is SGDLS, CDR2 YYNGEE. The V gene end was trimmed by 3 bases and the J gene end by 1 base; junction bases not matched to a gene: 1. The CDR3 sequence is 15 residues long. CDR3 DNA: TGTGCCAGCAGCGGGGGACTAGCGGGGTCCTACGAGCAGTACTTC. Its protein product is CASSGGLAGSYEQYF.

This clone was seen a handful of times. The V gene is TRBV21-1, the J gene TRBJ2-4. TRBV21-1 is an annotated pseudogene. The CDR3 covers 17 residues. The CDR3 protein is CASSLNGGPKAKNIQYF. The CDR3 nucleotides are TGTGCCAGCAGCCTCAATGGGGGACCCAAGGCCAAAAACATTCAGTACTTC.

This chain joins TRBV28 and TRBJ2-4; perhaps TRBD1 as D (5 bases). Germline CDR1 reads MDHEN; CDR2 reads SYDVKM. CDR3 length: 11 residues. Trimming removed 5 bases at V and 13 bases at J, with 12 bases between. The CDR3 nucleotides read TGTGCCAGCAGTCCGGCGACAGAGCAGTACTTC. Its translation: CASSPATEQYF.

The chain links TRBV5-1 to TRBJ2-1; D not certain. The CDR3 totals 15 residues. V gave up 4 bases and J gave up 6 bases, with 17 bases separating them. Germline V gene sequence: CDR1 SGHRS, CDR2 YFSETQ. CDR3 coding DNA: TGCGCCAGCAGCCCCCCCTACGGGTCGGGCAATGAGCAGTTCTTC. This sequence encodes CASSPPYGSGNEQFF.

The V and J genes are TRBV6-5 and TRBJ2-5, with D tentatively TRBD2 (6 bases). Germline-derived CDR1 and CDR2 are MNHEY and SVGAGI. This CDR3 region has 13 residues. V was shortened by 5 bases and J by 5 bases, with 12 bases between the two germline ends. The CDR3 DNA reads TGTGCCAGCAGTACCTTCGGGGGTGAGACCCAGTACTTC. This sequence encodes CASSTFGGETQYF.

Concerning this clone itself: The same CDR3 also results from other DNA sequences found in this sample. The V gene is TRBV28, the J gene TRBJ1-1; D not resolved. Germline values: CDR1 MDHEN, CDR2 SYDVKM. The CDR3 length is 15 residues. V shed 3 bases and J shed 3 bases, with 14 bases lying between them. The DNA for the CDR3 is TGTGCCAGCAGTTTCGACGTCCGAGCCTACACTGAAGCTTTCTTT. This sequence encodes CASSFDVRAYTEAFF.

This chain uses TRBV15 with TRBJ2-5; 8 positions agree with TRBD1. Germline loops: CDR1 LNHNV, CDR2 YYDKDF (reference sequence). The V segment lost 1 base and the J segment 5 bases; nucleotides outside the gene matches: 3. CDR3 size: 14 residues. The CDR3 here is CATSRVRGRETQYF. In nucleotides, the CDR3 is TGTGCCACCAGCAGAGTCAGGGGGCGTGAGACCCAGTACTTC.

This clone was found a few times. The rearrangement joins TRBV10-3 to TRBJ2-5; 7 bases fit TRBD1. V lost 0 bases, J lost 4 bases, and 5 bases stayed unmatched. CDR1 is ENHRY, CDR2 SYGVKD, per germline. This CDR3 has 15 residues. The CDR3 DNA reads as TGTGCCATCAGTGAGTCGACACAGGGGCGAGAGACCCAGTACTTC. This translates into CAISESTQGRETQYF.

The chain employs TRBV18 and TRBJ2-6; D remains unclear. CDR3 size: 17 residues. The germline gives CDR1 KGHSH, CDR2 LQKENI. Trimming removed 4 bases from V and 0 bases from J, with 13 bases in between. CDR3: CASSLRAPTSGANVLTF. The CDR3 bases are TGTGCCAGCTCACTCCGGGCCCCGACCTCTGGGGCCAACGTCCTGACTTTC.

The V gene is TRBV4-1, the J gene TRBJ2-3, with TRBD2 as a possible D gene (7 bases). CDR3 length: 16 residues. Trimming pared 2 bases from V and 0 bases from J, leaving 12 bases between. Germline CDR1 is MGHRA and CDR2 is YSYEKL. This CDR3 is CASSQLGGESTDTQYF. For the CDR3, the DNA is TGCGCCAGCAGCCAACTAGGGGGGGAAAGCACAGATACGCAGTATTTT.

The CDR3 sequence is CASSPTAATYEQYF. The CDR3 DNA reads as TGTGCCAGCTCACCAACAGCGGCTACCTACGAGCAGTACTTC. The rearrangement links TRBV18 to TRBJ2-7; maybe TRBD2 (5 bases). CDR3 length: 14 residues. Germline values: CDR1 KGHSH, CDR2 LQKENI. V gave up 2 bases and J gave up 2 bases, with 10 bases separating them.

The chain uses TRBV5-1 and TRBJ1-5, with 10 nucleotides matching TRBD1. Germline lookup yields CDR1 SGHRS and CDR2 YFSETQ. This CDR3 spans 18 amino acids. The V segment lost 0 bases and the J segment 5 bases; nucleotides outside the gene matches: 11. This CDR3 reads CASSLGPSTGGFDQPQHF. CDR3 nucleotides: TGCGCCAGCAGCTTGGGGCCGTCGACAGGGGGCTTTGATCAGCCCCAGCATTTT.